This paragraph covers one TCR beta chain sequence. Its antigen remains unidentified. Clones were sequenced by immunoSEQ multiplex PCR, and TCRdb holds only the in-frame ones, with some missing. Of 150,000 or so clones listed, around 93% are singletons. This CDR3 region has 16 residues. Germline assignment: CDR1 SEHNR and CDR2 FQNEAQ (reference sequence). V was clipped by 0 bases and J by 0 bases, with 11 bases between them. The data stem from a study of cytomegalovirus exposure and HLA in healthy donors. Whole-study context: A later analysis reported the 120 or so validation repertoires used the same platform as the roughly 670 first-cohort repertoires. Broader study findings: A few of the chains that were CMV-associated were confirmed in vitro to be specific for CMV antigens. Cytomegalovirus status was reportedly diagnosed by the classifier with high specificity and sensitivity. Cytomegalovirus-associated status was assigned to approximately 160 TCR beta chains.

Sequencing was done on a sample of PBMCs. The rearrangement uses TRBV7-9 and TRBJ1-2; D is unclear. This clonotype was sampled from a young man in good health and CMV-seropositive. The CDR3 is CASSLARPGTNYGYTF. The CDR3 nucleotides are TGTGCCAGCAGCTTAGCAAGGCCAGGCACTAACTATGGCTACACCTTC.